This record covers a single T cell receptor (beta chain). Antigen specificity is unknown. The record originates from a study of graft-versus-host responses after intestinal transplantation. For the study at large: Each recipient received a multivisceral, liver-intestinal, or isolated intestinal graft. Following induction with anti-thymocyte globulin, all recipients were given tacrolimus and steroids for about 3 years. General observations from the study: In recipient marrow, GvH clones were found, and some appeared first in ileum or blood.

The method was immunoSEQ multiplex PCR; TCRdb's version includes in-frame clones alone and lacks a portion of them. Of just over 70,000 clones in the sample, approximately 87% were seen once. This clonotype was sampled from a human donor who was the organ donor for an intestinal transplant. The sample was unstimulated CD4+ T cells sorted from spleen or lymph node cells, taken before transplant.

This CDR3 reads CASSYINEQFF. The CDR3, as DNA: TGTGCCAGCAGTTATATAAATGAGCAGTTCTTC. The chain recombines TRBV6-6 with TRBJ2-1; no definite D call. Germline assignment: CDR1 MNHNY and CDR2 SVGAGI (reference sequence). This CDR3 region has 11 residues. Trimming stripped 3 bases from V and 7 bases from J, with 4 bases between.